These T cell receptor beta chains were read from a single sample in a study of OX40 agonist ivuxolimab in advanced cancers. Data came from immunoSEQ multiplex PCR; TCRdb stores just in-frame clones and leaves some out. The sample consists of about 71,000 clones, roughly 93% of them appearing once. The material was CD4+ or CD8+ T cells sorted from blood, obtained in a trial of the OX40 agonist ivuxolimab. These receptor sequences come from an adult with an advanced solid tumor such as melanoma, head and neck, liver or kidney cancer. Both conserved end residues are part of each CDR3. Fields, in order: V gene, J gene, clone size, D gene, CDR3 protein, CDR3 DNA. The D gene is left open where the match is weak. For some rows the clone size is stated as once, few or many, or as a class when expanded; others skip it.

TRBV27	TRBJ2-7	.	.	CASRPQWSSYEQYF	TGTGCCAGCAGGCCGCAGTGGAGCTCCTACGAGCAGTACTTC
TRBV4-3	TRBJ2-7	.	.	CASSPGGYEQYF	TGCGCCAGCAGCCCCGGGGGCTACGAGCAGTACTTC
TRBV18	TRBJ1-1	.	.	CASSPDPTNTEAFF	TGTGCCAGCTCACCAGACCCCACGAACACTGAAGCTTTCTTT
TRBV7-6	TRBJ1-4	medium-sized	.	CASSLAVSLGEGLFF	TGTGCCAGCAGCTTAGCGGTATCCCTTGGAGAGGGACTGTTTTTT
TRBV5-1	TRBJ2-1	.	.	CASSFSAGSNNEQFF	TGCGCCAGCAGCTTTTCGGCAGGATCCAACAATGAGCAGTTCTTC
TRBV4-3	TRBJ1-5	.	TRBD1	CASSQDLTGGYQPQHF	TGCGCCAGCAGCCAAGATCTAACAGGGGGTTATCAGCCCCAGCATTTT
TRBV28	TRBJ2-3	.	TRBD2	CASGFGGLAGPDTQYF	TGTGCCAGCGGCTTTGGAGGACTAGCGGGACCAGATACGCAGTATTTT
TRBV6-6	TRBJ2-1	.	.	CASSFELHGEQFF	TGTGCCAGCAGTTTCGAATTACACGGGGAGCAGTTCTTC
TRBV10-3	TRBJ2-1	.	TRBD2	CAISQAGGFYNEQFF	TGTGCCATCAGTCAAGCGGGAGGTTTTTACAATGAGCAGTTCTTC
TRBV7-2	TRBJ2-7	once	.	CASSSYWFYEQYF	TGTGCCAGCAGCTCATACTGGTTCTACGAGCAGTACTTC
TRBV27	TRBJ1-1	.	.	CASSTLEVSRQDNTEAFF	TGTGCCAGCAGTACCCTTGAGGTGTCGAGACAGGACAACACTGAAGCTTTCTTT
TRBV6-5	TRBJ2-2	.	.	CASSLGPRRYTGELFF	TGTGCCAGCAGTTTGGGGCCTAGGCGTTACACCGGGGAGCTGTTTTTT
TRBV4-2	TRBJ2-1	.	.	CASSQDRLADSYNEQFF	TGTGCCAGCAGCCAAGATCGGCTAGCCGATTCCTACAATGAGCAGTTCTTC
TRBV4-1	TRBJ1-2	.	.	CASSQVPGTNYGYTF	TGCGCCAGCAGCCAAGTGCCAGGGACTAACTATGGCTACACCTTC
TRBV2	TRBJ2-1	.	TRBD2	CASSDRLAGANEQFF	TGTGCCAGCAGCGACCGGCTAGCGGGAGCAAATGAGCAGTTCTTC
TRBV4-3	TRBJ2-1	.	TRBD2	CASSHPKVLAGGTSSYNEQFF	TGCGCCAGCAGCCATCCTAAGGTATTAGCGGGAGGGACAAGCTCCTACAATGAGCAGTTCTTC
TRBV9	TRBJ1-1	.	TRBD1	CASSPTTGSSPYQNTEAFF	TGTGCCAGCAGCCCAACGACAGGGAGTAGCCCGTATCAGAACACTGAAGCTTTCTTT
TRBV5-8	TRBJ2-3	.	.	CASSLLGLNTDTQYF	TGTGCCAGCAGCTTGTTGGGGTTGAACACAGATACGCAGTATTTT
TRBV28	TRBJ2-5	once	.	CASSSLTLQETQYF	TGTGCCAGCAGTTCCCTAACTTTACAAGAGACCCAGTACTTC
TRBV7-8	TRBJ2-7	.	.	CASSLVEGTARQYF	TGTGCCAGCAGCTTAGTCGAGGGAACGGCGCGGCAGTACTTC
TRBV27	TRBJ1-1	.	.	CASSLLASQWPEAFF	TGTGCCAGCAGTTTATTGGCGTCCCAATGGCCTGAAGCTTTCTTT
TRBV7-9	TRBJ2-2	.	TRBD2	CASSLGGGNTGELFF	TGTGCCAGCAGCTTAGGCGGGGGGAACACCGGGGAGCTGTTTTTT
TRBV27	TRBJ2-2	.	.	CASSLDSAGELFF	TGTGCCAGCAGTTTAGATTCGGCCGGGGAGCTGTTTTTT
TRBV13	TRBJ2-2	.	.	CASSSTGTSNTGELFF	TGTGCCAGCAGCTCCACCGGGACTTCGAACACCGGGGAGCTGTTTTTT
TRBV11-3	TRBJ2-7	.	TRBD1	CASSRQGRGYEQYF	TGTGCCAGCAGTCGACAGGGGAGAGGCTACGAGCAGTACTTC
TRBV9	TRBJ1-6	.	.	CASSLGRASNSPLHF	TGTGCCAGCAGCCTGGGCAGGGCTTCCAATTCACCCCTCCACTTT
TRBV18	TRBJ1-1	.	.	CASSPPNGGNTEAFF	TGTGCCAGCTCACCCCCCAACGGTGGGAACACTGAAGCTTTCTTT
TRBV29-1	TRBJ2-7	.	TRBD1	CSVAGTDLYEQYF	TGCAGCGTTGCCGGGACAGACCTTTACGAGCAGTACTTC
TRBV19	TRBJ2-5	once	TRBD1	CASSPSSTGEAETQYF	TGTGCCAGTAGTCCCTCCTCGACAGGGGAGGCAGAGACCCAGTACTTC
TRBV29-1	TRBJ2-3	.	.	CSVESGVGTQYF	TGCAGCGTTGAATCAGGGGTTGGTACGCAGTATTTT
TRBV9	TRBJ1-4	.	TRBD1	CASSGQGQGLNEKLFF	TGTGCCAGCAGCGGGCAAGGACAGGGCCTTAATGAAAAACTGTTTTTT
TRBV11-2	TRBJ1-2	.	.	CASSLETENYGYTF	TGTGCCAGCAGCTTAGAGACAGAAAACTATGGCTACACCTTC
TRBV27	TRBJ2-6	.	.	CASSPGRSGANVLTF	TGTGCCAGCAGTCCAGGCAGGTCTGGGGCCAACGTCCTGACTTTC
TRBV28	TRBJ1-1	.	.	CASTTSWAGTDHWAFF	TGTGCCAGCACTACAAGTTGGGCAGGGACGGACCACTGGGCTTTCTTT
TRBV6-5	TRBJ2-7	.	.	CASSYSLTESEQYF	TGTGCCAGCAGTTACAGCCTAACCGAGAGCGAGCAGTACTTC
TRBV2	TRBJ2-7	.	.	CASSEEAGIYEQYF	TGTGCCAGCAGTGAAGAGGCGGGGATCTACGAGCAGTACTTC
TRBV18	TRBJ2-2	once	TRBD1	CASSVGQGGNTGELFF	TGTGCCAGCTCAGTAGGACAGGGGGGGAACACCGGGGAGCTGTTTTTT
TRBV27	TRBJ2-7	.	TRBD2	CASSLIAGGSYEQYF	TGTGCCAGCAGTTTAATAGCGGGGGGCTCCTACGAGCAGTACTTC
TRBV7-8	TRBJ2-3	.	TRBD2	CASSSLEGKRGDTQYF	TGTGCCAGCAGCTCCCTGGAGGGAAAGCGGGGAGATACGCAGTATTTT
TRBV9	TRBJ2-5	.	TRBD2	CASSPGRLAGGETQYF	TGTGCCAGCAGCCCTGGGAGATTAGCGGGCGGAGAGACCCAGTACTTC
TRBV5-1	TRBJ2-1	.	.	CASSLELSAGYSYNEQFF	TGCGCCAGCAGCTTGGAACTCTCGGCGGGGTACTCCTACAATGAGCAGTTCTTC
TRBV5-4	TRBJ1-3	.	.	CASSLDRISGNTIYF	TGTGCCAGCAGCTTGGACCGGATCTCTGGAAACACCATATATTTT
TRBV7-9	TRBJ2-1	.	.	CASMVTNEQFF	TGTGCCAGCATGGTGACGAATGAGCAGTTCTTC
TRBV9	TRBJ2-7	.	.	CASSVGGVSYEQYF	TGTGCCAGCAGCGTAGGGGGGGTATCCTACGAGCAGTACTTC
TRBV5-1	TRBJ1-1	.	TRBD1	CASSFRQGTEAFF	TGCGCCAGCAGCTTCCGACAGGGCACTGAAGCTTTCTTT
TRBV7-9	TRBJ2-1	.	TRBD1	CASSLAPTGLYNEQFF	TGTGCCAGCAGCTTAGCACCGACAGGGCTCTACAATGAGCAGTTCTTC
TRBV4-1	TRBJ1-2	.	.	CASGQAPPGYGYTF	TGCGCCAGCGGCCAAGCCCCTCCCGGGTATGGCTACACCTTC
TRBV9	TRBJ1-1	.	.	CASSGVSRGGNTEAFF	TGTGCCAGCAGCGGGGTCTCCAGGGGAGGAAACACTGAAGCTTTCTTT
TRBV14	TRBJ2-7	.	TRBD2	CASSQITTSFYYEQYF	TGTGCCAGCAGCCAAATAACGACTAGCTTCTACTACGAGCAGTACTTC
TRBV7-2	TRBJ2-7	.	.	CASSLNPQTVDEQYF	TGTGCCAGCAGCTTAAACCCCCAGACGGTGGACGAGCAGTACTTC
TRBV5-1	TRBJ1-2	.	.	CASSSAGVLDYTF	TGCGCCAGCAGCTCCGCGGGGGTGCTGGACTACACCTTC
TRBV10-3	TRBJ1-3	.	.	CAISELAWGDTIYF	TGTGCCATCAGTGAGTTAGCATGGGGAGACACCATATATTTT
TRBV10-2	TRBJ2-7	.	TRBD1	CASSGQGSSYEQYF	TGCGCCAGCAGTGGACAGGGAAGCTCCTACGAGCAGTACTTC